Given below is one TCR beta chain in context. Its target is unknown. This record comes from a study of T cell responses to AZD1222 COVID-19 vaccine. From germline, CDR1 is MNHEY and CDR2 SVGAGI. The CDR3 sequence is 13 residues long. V shed 6 bases, J shed 4 bases, and the junction held 4 bases outside the gene matches. Profiled with immunoSEQ multiplex PCR; TCRdb holds only in-frame clones, not every one. This table holds tens of thousands of clones, 84% found once. General observations from the study: Following two doses of AZD1222, Spike-specific TCR breadth and depth rose.

This receptor was identified in an adult in good health. The starting material was peripheral blood, obtained on day 0 of AZD1222 vaccination. The J gene is TRBJ2-3, the V gene TRBV6-5, with 7 bases fitting TRBD1. The CDR3 nucleotides are TGTGCCAGCAGCCTAGGGGGCCCAGATACGCAGTATTTT. This translates into CASSLGGPDTQYF.